This is a list of T cell receptor beta chains from one sample in a study of CD8 T cells in Susac syndrome. TCRdb reanalysed the immunoSEQ multiplex PCR reads using MiXCR and keeps one entry per CDR3 protein. The repertoire includes 95,000 to 150,000 distinct CDR3 sequences, around 94% of them detected once, and about 0.3% sits in the top ten. Sequenced sample: CD8+ T cells from PBMCs. The origin of the receptors is a human donor with Susac syndrome. Each CDR3 is given without its conserved first and last residue.

TRBJ1-2 TRBV12-3/TRBV12-4 ASTIGGYGYT
TRBJ1-1 TRBV29-1 SVVPAGNTEAF
TRBJ2-7 TRBV5-4 ASSSLGLAGGYEQY
TRBJ2-7 TRBV5-6 ASSFTGARYEQY
TRBJ2-1 TRBV2 ASMPGSSYNEQF
TRBJ2-7 TRBV13 ASKIGATYEQY
TRBJ2-1 TRBV27 ASSGDRGGYNEQF
TRBJ2-7 TRBV21-1 ASSRRPGQETYEQY
TRBJ2-7 TRBV27 ASSLSIASYEQY
TRBJ2-2 TRBV3-1 ASSPGGQGHTGELF
TRBJ1-5 TRBV19 ASSPTGPNQPQH
TRBJ2-7 TRBV4-1 ASSQEIGGGAGEQY
TRBJ1-1 TRBV2 ASSGRWDTEAF
TRBJ1-5 TRBV2 ASSEARQGWSNQPQH
TRBJ2-2 TRBV29-1 SVEAGANTGELF
TRBJ2-2 TRBV30 AWSRGAGGWNTGELF
TRBJ2-7 TRBV20-1 SARTDLVYEQY
TRBJ2-1 TRBV30 AWSSVVEQF
TRBJ1-1 TRBV3-1 ASSPLTGGNTEAF
TRBJ2-5 TRBV3-1 ASSQGGLAVN
TRBJ2-1 TRBV29-1 SVVDRGRNNEQF
TRBJ2-5 TRBV5-1 ASSFGEGGQQETQY